The 24 T cell receptor beta chains presented below share a single source sample, sequenced in a study of blood T cell repertoires in COVID-19. Some clones are missing from TCRdb's copy, which holds only in-frame ones; the method was immunoSEQ multiplex PCR. The sample gives about 180,000 clones, around four fifths of which show up once; 17% is in the top ten. Specimen: PBMCs or T cells enriched from blood (not recorded which). The receptor set was obtained from a woman in her 50s who had recovered from COVID-19.

The J gene is TRBJ2-2, the V gene TRBV10-3; TRBD1 matches at 8 bases. V gave up 7 bases and J gave up 6 bases; unmatched junction bases: 10. CDR3 length equals 15 residues. Germline loops: CDR1 ENHRY, CDR2 SYGVKD. CDR3 in amino acids: CAIKVSQGDAGELFF. Written as DNA, the CDR3 is TGTGCCATCAAAGTATCACAGGGGGATGCCGGGGAGCTGTTTTTT.

This chain links TRBV28 with TRBJ2-7, with D uncertain. This CDR3 contains 11 residues. Germline loops: CDR1 MDHEN, CDR2 SYDVKM. The V gene lost 5 bases and the J gene lost 4 bases, with 6 bases spanning the gap. The DNA for the CDR3 is TGTGCCAGCAGTCCTCTGTACGAGCAGTACTTC. Protein sequence: CASSPLYEQYF.

V is TRBV20-1 and J is TRBJ2-1; 10 bases are a match to TRBD1. Germline V gene sequence: CDR1 DFQATT, CDR2 SNEGSKA (reference sequence). The CDR3 is 15 residues long. J was trimmed by 7 bases and V by 3 bases; bases with no gene match: 9. DNA of the CDR3: TGCAGTGCTAGTACACGACGGGACAGGGGTAATGAGCAGTTCTTC. Translated: CSASTRRDRGNEQFF.

This clone was seen ten or more times. This rearrangement joins TRBV28 to TRBJ1-4; no clear D. This CDR3 region has 14 residues. From germline, CDR1 is MDHEN and CDR2 SYDVKM. Trimming removed 4 bases from V and 8 bases from J, with 14 bases in between. CDR3 nucleotide sequence: TGTGCCAGCAGTTCCGCGGGAGGCCAGGAAAAACTGTTTTTT. Residues: CASSSAGGQEKLFF.

This chain connects TRBV15 to TRBJ2-7; weak D call: TRBD1 (6 bases). Trimming removed 0 bases from V and 2 bases from J, with 11 bases in between. This CDR3 is built from 15 residues. Per the germline V gene, CDR1 is LNHNV and CDR2 is YYDKDF (reference sequence). The CDR3: CATSRDRGFAYEQYF. CDR3 DNA: TGTGCCACCAGCAGAGATAGGGGGTTCGCCTACGAGCAGTACTTC.

V gene TRBV27 combines with J gene TRBJ2-7; 10 bases align to TRBD1. Trimming took 8 bases from V and 7 from J; bases not matched to a gene: 5. Per the germline V gene, CDR1 is MNHEY and CDR2 is SMNVEV (reference sequence). CDR3 size: 12 residues. This CDR3 reads CASGTGVSEQYF. CDR3 DNA sequence: TGTGCCAGCGGGACAGGGGTGAGTGAGCAGTACTTC.

This chain links TRBV12-2 with TRBJ2-3; the D call in the table, TRBD2, was not verified against the DNA. TRBV12-2 is a pseudogene. The CDR3 spans 14 residues. The CDR3 sequence: CASRSPILAGGQYF. In DNA, the CDR3 is TGTGCAAGTCGCTCCCCCATACTAGCGGGAGGGCAGTATTTT.

The CDR3 here is CASSPRTGGITEAFF. CDR3 in DNA: TGCGCCAGCAGCCCTCGGACAGGGGGGATCACTGAAGCTTTCTTT. The chain carries TRBV4-3 and TRBJ1-1; 10 positions match TRBD1. The CDR3 is 15 residues long. The J segment lost 4 bases and the V segment lost 4 bases, leaving 6 bases of the junction unmatched. CDR1 is LGHNA and CDR2 is YSLEER in the germline V gene.

The chain has TRBV6-2 or TRBV6-3 and TRBJ2-5, with D uncertain. The V end lost 5 bases, the J end lost 2 bases, and 12 bases lay between the germline ends. This CDR3 spans 14 amino acids. CDR1 and CDR2 from the germline V gene are MNHEY and SVGEGT. CDR3 DNA sequence: TGTGCCAGCAGTCCCGTGGGCGTACAAGAGACCCAGTACTTC. Amino acids: CASSPVGVQETQYF.

The gene calls are TRBV28 and TRBJ2-5, with a tentative D call TRBD2 (6 bases). Germline lookup yields CDR1 MDHEN and CDR2 SYDVKM. V was cut by 6 bases and J by 4 bases, with 12 bases left in between. This CDR3 contains 13 residues. The CDR3, as DNA: TGTGCCAGCAGGTTGGAGGGATCAGAGACCCAGTACTTC. This gives the protein CASRLEGSETQYF.

This clone was seen a few times. The chain carries TRBV27 and TRBJ2-2; 8 positions match TRBD1. The V gene's germline CDR1 is MNHEY and CDR2 SMNVEV (reference sequence). V was pared by 5 bases and J by 5 bases, with 10 bases of the junction left unmatched. There are 16 residues in the CDR3. The CDR3 nucleotides are TGTGCCAGCAGTCCCCAACCAGGGGGCGAGACCGGGGAGCTGTTTTTT. Translated, it gives CASSPQPGGETGELFF.

V usage is TRBV5-1 and J usage is TRBJ1-1; 7 nucleotides agree with TRBD1. The CDR3 loop spans 16 amino acids. Looked up from germline, CDR1 is SGHRS and CDR2 is YFSETQ. V was clipped by 5 bases and J by 1 base; unmatched bases: 11. DNA for the CDR3: TGCGCCAGCAGGCCGACTAAGGGACAGCCGAACACTGAAGCTTTCTTT. Protein: CASRPTKGQPNTEAFF.

Turning to this clone: This specimen includes other DNA sequences encoding the same CDR3. This chain connects TRBV5-1 to TRBJ2-5, with D unclear. CDR1 is SGHRS, CDR2 YFSETQ, per germline. V lost 0 bases, J lost 1 base, and 7 bases lay in between. The CDR3 runs to 14 residues. The CDR3 region has the DNA TGCGCCAGCAGCTTGGCAGGCAGCCAAGAGACCCAGTACTTC. Residues: CASSLAGSQETQYF.

The chain has TRBV9 and TRBJ2-1; TRBD2 agrees at 10 bases. The germline V gene has CDR1 SGDLS and CDR2 YYNGEE. The CDR3 is 15 amino acids. After removal of 1 base from V and 8 bases from J, the junction contained 6 bases not matched to a gene. The CDR3: CASSVLSGRTDEQFF. The CDR3, as DNA: TGTGCCAGCAGCGTACTTAGCGGGAGGACGGATGAGCAGTTCTTC.

This chain links TRBV5-6 with TRBJ2-1; D may be TRBD2 (6 bases). V gave up 4 bases and J gave up 7 bases, with 18 bases separating them. The CDR3 length is 15 residues. Germline CDR1 SGHDT, CDR2 YYEEEE. As DNA, the CDR3 is TGTGCCAGCAGCCTACGTCTCAGCGGGCGGAATGAGCAGTTCTTC. Translated: CASSLRLSGRNEQFF.

The rearrangement joins TRBV19 to TRBJ1-5; 8 positions match TRBD1. Germline CDR1 reads LNHDA; CDR2 reads SQIVND (reference sequence). This CDR3 is 14 amino acids long. The V segment lost 4 bases and the J segment 6 bases; nucleotides outside the gene matches: 5. CDR3 amino acids: CASSNGQGSQPQHF. Written as DNA, the CDR3 is TGTGCCAGTAGTAACGGACAGGGAAGTCAGCCCCAGCATTTT.

The chain uses TRBV10-3 and TRBJ1-6; 10 nucleotides agree with TRBD1. Per the germline V gene, CDR1 is ENHRY and CDR2 is SYGVKD. CDR3 size: 18 residues. The V segment lost 0 bases and the J segment 7 bases; nucleotides outside the gene matches: 9. This chain's CDR3 is CAISESTGGTIRNSPLHF. For the CDR3, the DNA is TGTGCCATCAGTGAGTCGACAGGGGGCACAATAAGGAATTCACCCCTCCACTTT.

V gene TRBV6-5 combines with J gene TRBJ2-7; D possibly corresponds to TRBD2 (5 bases). The CDR3 runs to 14 residues. The germline V gene has CDR1 MNHEY and CDR2 SVGAGI. The germline V and J ends were trimmed by 2 bases and 4 bases, with 12 bases remaining between them. In DNA, the CDR3 is TGTGCCAGCAGTTACCCGGACTCCCGATACGAGCAGTACTTC. Translation: CASSYPDSRYEQYF.

This chain joins TRBV5-1 and TRBJ1-1, with TRBD1 matching 10 bases. The CDR3 contains 16 residues. Trimming at V came to 4 bases and at J to 0 bases, leaving 6 bases not matched to a gene. CDR1 and CDR2 from the germline V gene are SGHRS and YFSETQ. The CDR3 DNA is TGCGCCAGCAGCCGGGGACAGGGGACAGTGAACACTGAAGCTTTCTTT. It specifies CASSRGQGTVNTEAFF.

This clone was observed a handful of times. The chain carries TRBV3-1 (or the pseudogene TRBV3-2) and TRBJ2-7; 7 bases match TRBD1. With V trimmed by 0 bases and J by 5 bases, 10 bases remained unmatched. The CDR3 length is 16 residues. Germline loops: CDR1 LGHDT, CDR2 YNNKEL (reference sequence). The CDR3 coding sequence is TGTGCCAGCAGCCAAGACTTATGGGACAGACCTAACGAGCAGTACTTC. It specifies CASSQDLWDRPNEQYF.

J is TRBJ2-7 and V is TRBV27, with 13 bases identical to TRBD2. CDR1 MNHEY and CDR2 SMNVEV come from the germline V gene (reference sequence). The CDR3 is made up of 15 amino acids. The trim removed 5 bases at V and 7 bases at J, leaving 8 bases unmatched. The CDR3 DNA sequence: TGTGCCAGCAGTCCTCGGACTAGCGGGAGAGAAGAGCAGTACTTC. As protein: CASSPRTSGREEQYF.

This clone is a singleton in its sample. Within the sample, other DNA sequences also encode this same CDR3. The V call is TRBV7-9, the J call TRBJ2-1; 7 bases are a match to TRBD1. Trimming removed 6 bases from V and 0 bases from J; junction bases left unmatched: 5. Per germline, CDR1 SEHNR and CDR2 FQNEAQ (reference sequence). The length of the CDR3 is 15 residues. The DNA of the CDR3 is TGTGCCAGCAGACTGACAGGGTCCTCCTACAATGAGCAGTTCTTC. It yields the protein CASRLTGSSYNEQFF.

The V gene is TRBV7-2, the J gene TRBJ2-7; 12 bases fit TRBD2. CDR1 is SGHTA, CDR2 FQGNSA, per germline. This CDR3 is 16 amino acids long. Losses at the gene ends were 4 bases for V and 2 bases for J; bases not matched to a gene: 6. The CDR3 DNA is TGTGCCAGCAGCTCTAGCGGGAGGGGTACGGCCTACGAGCAGTACTTC. Translated, it gives CASSSSGRGTAYEQYF.

This clone was seen a single time. The chain employs TRBV29-1 and TRBJ2-7, with D possibly being TRBD2 (8 bases). V was shortened by 3 bases and J by 2 bases, with 17 bases between the two germline ends. The CDR3 runs to 15 residues. Germline V CDR1 and CDR2: SQVTM, ANQGSEA. The CDR3 loop is CSVDGGSGTAYEQYF. CDR3 in DNA: TGCAGCGTTGATGGGGGTAGCGGGACAGCCTACGAGCAGTACTTC.